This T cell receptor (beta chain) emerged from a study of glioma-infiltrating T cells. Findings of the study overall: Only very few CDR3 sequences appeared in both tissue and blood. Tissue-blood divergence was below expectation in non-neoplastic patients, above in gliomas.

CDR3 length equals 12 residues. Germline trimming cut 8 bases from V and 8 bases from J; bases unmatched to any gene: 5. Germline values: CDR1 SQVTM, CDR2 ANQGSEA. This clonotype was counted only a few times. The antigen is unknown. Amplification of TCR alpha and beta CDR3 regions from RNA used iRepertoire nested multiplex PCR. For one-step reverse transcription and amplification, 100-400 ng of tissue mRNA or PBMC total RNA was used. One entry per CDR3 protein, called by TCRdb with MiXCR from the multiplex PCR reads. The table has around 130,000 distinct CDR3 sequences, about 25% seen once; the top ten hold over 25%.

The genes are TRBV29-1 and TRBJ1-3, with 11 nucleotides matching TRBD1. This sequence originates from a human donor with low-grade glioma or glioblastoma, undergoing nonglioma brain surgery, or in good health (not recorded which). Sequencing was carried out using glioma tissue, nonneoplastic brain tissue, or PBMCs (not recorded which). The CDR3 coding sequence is TGCAGCTTCCGGGGACAGGGGGACACCATATATTTT. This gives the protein CSFRGQGDTIYF.